This paragraph reports one T cell receptor (beta chain). Its antigen is not known. The data were obtained in a study of human T cells and chemical hapten exposure. Study background: Per-sample TCR yield variation was attributed mainly to small pooled library volume differences.

The CDR3 length is 15 residues. J lost 5 bases, V lost 3 bases, and 10 bases had no gene match. In germline, CDR1 is MNHEY, CDR2 SVGAGI. Unique molecular identifiers were attached to individual cDNA molecules during library preparation. MiXCR, applied by TCRdb to the RACE reads, yields one record per CDR3 protein. Here the sample spans approximately 400,000 distinct CDR3 sequences, more than 4.5% being singletons. Time point in this sample: pre-sensitization, week 0. Treatment given: therapeutic diphenylcyclopropenone sensitization with weekly scalp DPC. Overall study results and limits: Compared to controls, expanded TCRs made significantly more large clusters of similar CDR3s.

The sample consisted of whole blood, taken in connection with sensitization to the hapten diphenylcyclopropenone (DPC). The sequence was obtained from a woman between 50 and 59 years old with alopecia areata. Some clones in this sample may be carry-over from other donors' samples. The J gene is TRBJ2-7, the V gene TRBV6-5; 7 nucleotides align to TRBD2. CDR3 loop: CASSYRTRSLHEQYF. CDR3 DNA sequence: TGTGCCAGCAGTTATAGGACTAGATCTCTCCACGAGCAGTACTTC.